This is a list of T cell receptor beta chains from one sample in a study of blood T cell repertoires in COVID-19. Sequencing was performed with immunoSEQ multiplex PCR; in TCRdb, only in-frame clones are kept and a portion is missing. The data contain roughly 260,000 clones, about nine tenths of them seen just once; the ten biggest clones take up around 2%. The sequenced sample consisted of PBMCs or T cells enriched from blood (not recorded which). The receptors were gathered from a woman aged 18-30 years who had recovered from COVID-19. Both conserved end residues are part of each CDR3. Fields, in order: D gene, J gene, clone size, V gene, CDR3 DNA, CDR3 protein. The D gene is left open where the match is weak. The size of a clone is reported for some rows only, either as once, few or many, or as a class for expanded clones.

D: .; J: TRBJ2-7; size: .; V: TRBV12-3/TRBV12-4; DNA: TGTGCCAGCAGTTTAGATAGCTCCTACGAGCAGTACTTC; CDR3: CASSLDSSYEQYF
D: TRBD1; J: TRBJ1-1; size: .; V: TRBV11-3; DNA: TGTGCCAGCAGCCGGGACAGAGACACTGAAGCTTTCTTT; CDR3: CASSRDRDTEAFF
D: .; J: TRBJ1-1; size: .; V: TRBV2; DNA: TGTGCCATCCGATCCTACAGTGAAGCTTTCTTT; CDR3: CAIRSYSEAFF
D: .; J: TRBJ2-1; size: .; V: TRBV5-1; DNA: TGCGCCAGCAGTAAGTCCGGGGACAATGAGCAGTTCTTC; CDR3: CASSKSGDNEQFF
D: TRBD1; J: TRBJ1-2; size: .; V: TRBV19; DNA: TGTGCCAGTAGGAGGGACAGGGCGACGGGCTACACCTTC; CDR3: CASRRDRATGYTF
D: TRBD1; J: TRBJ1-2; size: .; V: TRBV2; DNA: TGTGCCAGCAGTGCCCAGGGACAGGCTAACTATGGCTACACCTTC; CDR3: CASSAQGQANYGYTF
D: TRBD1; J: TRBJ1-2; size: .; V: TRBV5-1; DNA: TGCGCCAGCGCGGAAACAGGGGGCGACTATGGCTACACCTTC; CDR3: CASAETGGDYGYTF
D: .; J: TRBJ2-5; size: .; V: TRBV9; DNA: TGTGCCAGCAGCGCTTCGCTCAGGCAGACCCAGTACTTC; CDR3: CASSASLRQTQYF
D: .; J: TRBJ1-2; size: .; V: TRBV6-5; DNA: TGTGCCAGCACCTCTGAGCGGGGTCTCTTCTATGGCTACACCTTC; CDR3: CASTSERGLFYGYTF
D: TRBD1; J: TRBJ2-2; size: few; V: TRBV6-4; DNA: TGTGCCACACGACAGGGGAACACCGGGGAGCTGTTTTTT; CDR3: CATRQGNTGELFF
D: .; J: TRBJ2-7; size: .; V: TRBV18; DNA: TGTGCCAGCTCACCACAAAGGAGTATTAGCGTCTTCGAGCAGTACTTC; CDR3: CASSPQRSISVFEQYF
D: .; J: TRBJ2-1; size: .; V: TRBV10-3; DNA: TGTGCCATCAGTGAGTCCTCGCGGGGACGGTACAATGAGCAGTTCTTC; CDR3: CAISESSRGRYNEQFF
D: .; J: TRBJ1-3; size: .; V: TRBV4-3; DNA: TGCGCCAGCAGCCAAGATTTAGGACAGATCTCTGGAAACACCATATATTTT; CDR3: CASSQDLGQISGNTIYF
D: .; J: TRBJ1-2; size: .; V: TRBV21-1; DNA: TGTGCCAGCAGCAAAAAAAGGGGACAGGGGGCAGACTATGGCTACACCTTC; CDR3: CASSKKRGQGADYGYTF
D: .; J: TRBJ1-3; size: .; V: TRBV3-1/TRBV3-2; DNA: TGTGCCAGCAGCCAGGCCTTCGTGGACACCATATATTTT; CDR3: CASSQAFVDTIYF
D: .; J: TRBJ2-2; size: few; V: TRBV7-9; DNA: TGTGCCAGCCAAAGTTTGGGGGCCACCGGGGAGCTGTTTTTT; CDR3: CASQSLGATGELFF
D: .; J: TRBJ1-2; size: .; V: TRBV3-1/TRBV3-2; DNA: TGTGCCAGCAGCCGAAGCCATACGAGTGACTATGGCTACACCTTC; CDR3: CASSRSHTSDYGYTF
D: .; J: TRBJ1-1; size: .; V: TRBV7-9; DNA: TGTGCCAGTTCAAGTCTGCGGGGGAACACTGAAGCTTTCTTT; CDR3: CASSSLRGNTEAFF
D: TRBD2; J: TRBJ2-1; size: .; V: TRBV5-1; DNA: TGCGCCAGCAGCATGGGTGGTCTAGCGGGAGGCTCAGGGAATGAGCAGTTCTTC; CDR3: CASSMGGLAGGSGNEQFF
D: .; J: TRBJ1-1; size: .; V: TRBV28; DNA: TGTGCCAGCAGCCATAAGGGGATTGGGGCTTTT; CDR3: CASSHKGIGAF
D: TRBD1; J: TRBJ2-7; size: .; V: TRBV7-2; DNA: TGTGCCAGCAGCGTACAGACAGGGGACGAGCAGTACTTC; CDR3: CASSVQTGDEQYF
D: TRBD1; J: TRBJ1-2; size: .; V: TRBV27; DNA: TGTGCCAGCAGGCACCCGTTAAGGACAGGGATTAACTATGGCTACACCTTC; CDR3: CASRHPLRTGINYGYTF
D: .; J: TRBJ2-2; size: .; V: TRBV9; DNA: TGTGCCAGCAGCGTAGGGGTAGGGGGAAACACCGGGGAGCTGTTTTTT; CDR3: CASSVGVGGNTGELFF
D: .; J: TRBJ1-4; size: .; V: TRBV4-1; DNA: TGCGCCAGCAGCCGCACCCGGACAGCAACTAATGAAAAACTGTTTTTT; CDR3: CASSRTRTATNEKLFF
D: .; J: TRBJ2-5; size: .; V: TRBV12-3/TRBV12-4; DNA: TGTGCCAGCAGTTTGGGTCGGGGGTCGGCCCAGTACTTC; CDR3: CASSLGRGSAQYF
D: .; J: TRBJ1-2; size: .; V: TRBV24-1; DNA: TGTGCCACCAGTGATGGCGGAGGGGATGGCTACACCTTC; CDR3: CATSDGGGDGYTF
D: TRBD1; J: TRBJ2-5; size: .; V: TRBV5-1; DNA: TGCGCCAGCAGCACCGGACAGGGAGGTTCGGAAGAGACCCAGTACTTC; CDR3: CASSTGQGGSEETQYF
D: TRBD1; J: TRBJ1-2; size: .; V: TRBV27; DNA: TGTGCCAGCAAGGGGGCCGGGGAATATGGCTACACCTTC; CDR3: CASKGAGEYGYTF
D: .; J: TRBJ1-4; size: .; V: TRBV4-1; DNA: TGCGCCAGCATGCGGGGATCTGGCTCAACTAATGAAAAACTGTTTTTT; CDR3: CASMRGSGSTNEKLFF
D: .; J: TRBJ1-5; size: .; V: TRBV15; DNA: TGTGCCACCAGCAGGGAGGTAGGTCAGCCCCAGCATTTT; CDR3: CATSREVGQPQHF
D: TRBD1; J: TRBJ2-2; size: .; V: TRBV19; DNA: TGTGCCAGTCGACCCGGGACAGGGGAAACGCCCCCGATCGGGGAGCTGTTTTTT; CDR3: CASRPGTGETPPIGELFF
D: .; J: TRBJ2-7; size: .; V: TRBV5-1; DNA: TGCGCCAGCAGCCGGGGGGCGGGAGAGGGCTACGAGCAGTACTTC; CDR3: CASSRGAGEGYEQYF
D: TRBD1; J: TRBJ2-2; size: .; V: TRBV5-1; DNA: TGCGCCAGCAGCTTCCTACAGGGGGCAGAGGAGCTGTTTTTT; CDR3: CASSFLQGAEELFF
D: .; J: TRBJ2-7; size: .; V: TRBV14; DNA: TGTGCCAGCAGCCAAGGGCCCGAGCAGTACTTC; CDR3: CASSQGPEQYF
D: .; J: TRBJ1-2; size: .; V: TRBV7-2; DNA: TGTGCCAGCAGCCTATCTTCGGGGGTTGGCTACACCTTC; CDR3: CASSLSSGVGYTF
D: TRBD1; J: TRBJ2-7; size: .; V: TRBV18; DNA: TGTGCCAGCTCAGGCGGGACAGGGACTTACGAGCAGTACTTC; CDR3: CASSGGTGTYEQYF
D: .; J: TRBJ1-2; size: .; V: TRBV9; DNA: TGTGCCAGCAGCGTTGCTTGGGGGGAATATGGCTACACCTTC; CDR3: CASSVAWGEYGYTF
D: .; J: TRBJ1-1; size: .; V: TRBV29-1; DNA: TGCAGCGTAGGAGAAAGGGGGAACGAGAACACTGAAGCTTTCTTT; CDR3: CSVGERGNENTEAFF
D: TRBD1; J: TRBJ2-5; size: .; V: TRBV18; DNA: TGTGCCAGCTCACCACCGGTAGGGGGCGTAGAGACCCAGTACTTC; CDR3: CASSPPVGGVETQYF
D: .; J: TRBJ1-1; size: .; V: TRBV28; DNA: TGTGCCAGCAGGCGGTTTGACACTGAAGCTTTCTTT; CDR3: CASRRFDTEAFF
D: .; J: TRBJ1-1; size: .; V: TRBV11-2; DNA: TGTGCCAGCAGCTTAACCGCAGGGGTCACTGAAGCTTTCTTT; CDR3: CASSLTAGVTEAFF
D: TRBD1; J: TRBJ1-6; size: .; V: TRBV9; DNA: TGTGCCAGCAGCTCCGGGACAGGGGCAAATAATTCACCCCTCCACTTT; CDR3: CASSSGTGANNSPLHF
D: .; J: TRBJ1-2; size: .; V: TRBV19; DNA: TGTGCCAGTTGGTCGGGAGTTAACTATGGCTACACCTTC; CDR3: CASWSGVNYGYTF
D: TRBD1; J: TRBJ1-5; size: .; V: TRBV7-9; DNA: TGTGCCAGCGGCACGACAGGGGTGATGCCCCAGCATTTT; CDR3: CASGTTGVMPQHF
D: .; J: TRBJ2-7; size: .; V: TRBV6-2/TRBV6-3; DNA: TGTGCCAGCAGCCCTCCTAGCCTCGCCGTATGGGGCTACGAGCAGTACTTC; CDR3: CASSPPSLAVWGYEQYF
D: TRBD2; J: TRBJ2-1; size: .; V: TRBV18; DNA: TGTGCCAGCTCACTTTGGGCTAGCGGGAGTAACAATGAGCAGTTCTTC; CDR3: CASSLWASGSNNEQFF
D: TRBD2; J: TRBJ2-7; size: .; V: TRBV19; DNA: TGTGCCAGTAGTTCGGGACTAGCGGCTTACGAGCAGTACTTC; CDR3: CASSSGLAAYEQYF
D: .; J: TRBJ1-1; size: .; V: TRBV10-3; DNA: TGTGCCATCAGCGAGGAGTCTGAAGCTTTCTTT; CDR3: CAISEESEAFF
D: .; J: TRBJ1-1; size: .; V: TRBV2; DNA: TGTGCCAGCACTTTCACAGGGACGAGTGGTACTGAAGCTTTCTTT; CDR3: CASTFTGTSGTEAFF
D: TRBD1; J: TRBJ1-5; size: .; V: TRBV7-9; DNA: TGTGCCAGCAGCTTTTGGCAGGGGGTAAATAGCAATCAGCCCCAGCATTTT; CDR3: CASSFWQGVNSNQPQHF